This TCR beta chain was sequenced for a study of metastatic and nonmetastatic thyroid tumors. Study background: Peripheral blood and tumor or nodule samples from malignant and benign thyroid patients were compared. Study-level points and caveats: Reported TCR beta diversity, measured in blood and tumor, was significantly higher for malignant thyroid tumors than for benign nodules.

Comment on this clone: The target antigen is unknown.

In the original processing: A papillary thyroid cancer distant-metastasis classifier was built from CDR3 differences across clinicopathological groups. TCRdb re-called the PCR reads with MiXCR. The V and J calls come from TCRdb's annotation, not from the publication. The table has just over 70,000 clones, more than 15% seen once. There were no patients who had received any treatment before thyroid surgery. In germline, CDR1 is KGHSH, CDR2 LQKENI. The CDR3 consists of 14 residues. V lost 2 bases to trimming and J lost 6 bases, with 13 bases between them. This clonotype was obtained from a female donor with papillary thyroid cancer or a benign thyroid nodule (not recorded which). Some clones in this sample may be carry-over from other donors' samples. Sequenced sample: blood. The gene calls are TRBV18 and TRBJ1-2, with D possibly matching TRBD1 (5 bases). The CDR3 reads CASSPGSGGDGYTF. The CDR3 DNA reads TGTGCCAGCTCACCAGGGTCGGGGGGAGATGGCTACACCTTC.